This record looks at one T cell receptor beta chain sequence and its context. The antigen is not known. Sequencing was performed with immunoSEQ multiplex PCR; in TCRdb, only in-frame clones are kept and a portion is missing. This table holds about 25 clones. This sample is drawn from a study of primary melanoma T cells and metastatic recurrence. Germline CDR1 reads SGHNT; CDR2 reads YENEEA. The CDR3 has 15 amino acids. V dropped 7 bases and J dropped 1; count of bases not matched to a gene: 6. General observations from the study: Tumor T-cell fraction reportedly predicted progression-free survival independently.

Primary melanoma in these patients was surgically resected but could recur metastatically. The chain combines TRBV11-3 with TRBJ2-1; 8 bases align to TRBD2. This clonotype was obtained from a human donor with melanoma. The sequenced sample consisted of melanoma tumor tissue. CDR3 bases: TGTGCCAGCACCCCGGGGGGGGCTTCCTACAATGAGCAGTTCTTC. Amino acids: CASTPGGASYNEQFF.